The 25 T cell receptor beta chains below come from one sample, sequenced in a study of blood T cell repertoires in COVID-19. This table comes from immunoSEQ multiplex PCR, and its TCRdb copy is limited to in-frame clones, with some not included. In the table there are roughly 31,000 clones, approximately 90% of which are singletons. Input material: peripheral blood. The receptors come from a man between 60 and 75 years old with acute or convalescent COVID-19.

The chain carries TRBV3-1 (or the pseudogene TRBV3-2) and TRBJ1-2, with unresolved D. This CDR3 is built from 13 residues. V lost 0 bases and J 8 bases, leaving 10 bases between the germline ends. Germline CDR1 and CDR2: LGHDT and YNNKEL (reference sequence). CDR3 nucleotides: TGTGCCAGCAGCCAAGACGGGCGGGTAGGCTACACCTTC. Protein: CASSQDGRVGYTF.

The rearrangement links TRBV19 to TRBJ1-1, with D perhaps TRBD1 (5 bases). V was trimmed by 7 bases and J by 6 bases, leaving 12 bases between them. The CDR3 runs 12 residues. Germline V gives CDR1 LNHDA, CDR2 SQIVND (reference sequence). This chain's CDR3 is CASTGGWAEAFF. The CDR3 nucleotides read TGTGCCAGTACTGGGGGGTGGGCTGAAGCTTTCTTT.

This clone was counted a single time. The chain couples TRBV5-6 to TRBJ2-2, with D unclear. This CDR3 spans 13 amino acids. V was shortened by 0 bases and J by 7 bases, with 7 bases between the two germline ends. Germline CDR1 reads SGHDT; CDR2 reads YYEEEE. The CDR3 loop reads CASSLDQIGELFF. Here the CDR3 DNA reads TGTGCCAGCAGCTTGGATCAGATCGGGGAGCTGTTTTTT.

The chain links TRBV28 to TRBJ1-2; D gene ambiguous. In germline, CDR1 is MDHEN, CDR2 SYDVKM. The CDR3 is 14 amino acids. V was cut by 7 bases and J by 0 bases, with 12 bases left in between. CDR3 in DNA: TGTGCCAGCACCTCAGGAGGTGCTAACTATGGCTACACCTTC. Its translation is CASTSGGANYGYTF.

The V gene is TRBV7-8, the J gene TRBJ1-4; perhaps TRBD1 as D (5 bases). V was pared by 4 bases and J by 12 bases, with 15 bases between. The CDR3 is 13 residues long. Per germline, CDR1 SGHVS and CDR2 FQNEAQ. For the CDR3, the DNA is TGTGCCAGCAGCTATGGGCAGGGAAAGGAACTGTTTTTT. It yields the protein CASSYGQGKELFF.

The chain joins TRBV6-5 to TRBJ1-1; TRBD1 is a possible D gene (5 bases). Germline values: CDR1 MNHEY, CDR2 SVGAGI. V was trimmed by 5 bases and J by 5 bases, leaving 15 bases between them. This CDR3 has 14 residues. The CDR3 loop reads CASSQSGGVTEAFF. The CDR3 DNA reads TGTGCCAGCAGTCAGAGTGGGGGGGTGACTGAAGCTTTCTTT.

This rearrangement joins TRBV5-1 to TRBJ1-3; possible D gene TRBD1, 6 bases. This CDR3 comprises 15 residues. Germline CDR1 is SGHRS and CDR2 is YFSETQ. The V end was cut by 6 bases, the J end by 2 bases, with 15 bases between. CDR3 coding DNA: TGCGCCAGCACGATGAGCGGGGGCACTGGAAACACCATATATTTT. This translates into CASTMSGGTGNTIYF.

The chain links TRBV5-1 to TRBJ2-3; no clear D. Germline CDR1 and CDR2: SGHRS and YFSETQ. This CDR3 has 14 amino acids. The V gene lost 5 bases and the J gene lost 1 base, with 11 bases spanning the gap. CDR3 DNA sequence: TGCGCCAGCAGACTAAGTGGCGGCACAGATACGCAGTATTTT. This codes for CASRLSGGTDTQYF.

The chain joins TRBV28 to TRBJ2-7; a weak D match, TRBD1 (5 bases). Germline V lookup: CDR1 MDHEN, CDR2 SYDVKM. The CDR3 is 16 amino acids. V lost 3 bases to trimming and J lost 0 bases, with 15 bases between them. The DNA of the CDR3 is TGTGCCAGCAGTTTCTTGGGAAAGGGGAACTCCTACGAGCAGTACTTC. It specifies CASSFLGKGNSYEQYF.

This chain links TRBV5-1 with TRBJ1-1; D is unresolved. Germline loops: CDR1 SGHRS, CDR2 YFSETQ. The length of the CDR3 is 14 residues. V dropped 2 bases and J dropped 0 bases, with 8 bases sitting between them. Here the CDR3 reads CASSFNGMNTEAFF. The CDR3 nucleotides are TGCGCCAGCAGCTTTAATGGCATGAACACTGAAGCTTTCTTT.

This chain uses TRBV4-1 with TRBJ2-1; TRBD1 is a possible D gene (6 bases). The V gene's germline CDR1 is MGHRA and CDR2 YSYEKL. Trimming removed 1 base from V and 14 bases from J, with 12 bases in between. The CDR3 extends over 12 amino acids. The CDR3 sequence is CASSQGEQGEFF. The CDR3 DNA reads TGCGCCAGCAGCCAAGGCGAACAGGGAGAGTTCTTC.

The CDR3: CASSPLYDGTGSTDTQYF. CDR3 coding DNA: TGTGCCAGCAGCCCCTTATATGACGGGACAGGGAGCACAGATACGCAGTATTTT. This chain links TRBV28 with TRBJ2-3, with 9 positions matching TRBD1. CDR3 size: 18 residues. V lost 6 bases to trimming and J lost 0 bases; unmatched junction nucleotides: 13. Germline V gene data show CDR1 as MDHEN and CDR2 as SYDVKM.

CDR3 protein: CASSLSGNSEAFF. CDR3 nucleotides: TGTGCCAGCTCACTATCCGGGAACTCAGAAGCTTTCTTT. J is TRBJ1-1 and V is TRBV18; D is unresolved. The V gene lost 4 bases and the J gene lost 8 bases, with 14 bases spanning the gap. Germline CDR1 KGHSH, CDR2 LQKENI. This CDR3 is 13 amino acids long.

V usage is TRBV28 and J usage is TRBJ1-1; 9 nucleotides align to TRBD1. The junction had 11 bases not matched to a gene; V was cut back by 7 bases and J by 11 bases. The CDR3 runs to 13 residues. CDR1 MDHEN and CDR2 SYDVKM come from the germline V gene. CDR3 region: CASTRGTGTPAFF. In nucleotides, the CDR3 is TGTGCCAGCACTCGAGGGACAGGGACACCGGCTTTCTTT.

This chain links TRBV7-9 with TRBJ2-5, with TRBD2 matching 9 bases. Germline V CDR1 and CDR2: SEHNR, FQNEAQ (reference sequence). V lost 5 bases to trimming and J lost 1 base; unmatched junction nucleotides: 5. CDR3 length equals 15 residues. The chain's CDR3 is CASSLLTSGQETQYF. The CDR3 nucleotides are TGTGCCAGCAGCCTCTTGACTAGCGGCCAAGAGACCCAGTACTTC.

The V and J genes are TRBV14 and TRBJ1-1; possibly TRBD1 for D (5 bases). The CDR3 has 13 residues. V lost 4 bases and J 3 bases, leaving 9 bases between the germline ends. Germline lookup yields CDR1 SGHDN and CDR2 FVKESK. The CDR3, as DNA: TGTGCCAGCAGCCCGCAGGGTTACACTGAAGCTTTCTTT. The encoded protein is CASSPQGYTEAFF.

This chain connects TRBV5-1 to TRBJ2-6, with 8 bases aligning to TRBD1. V lost 4 bases and J lost 2; bases outside the gene matches: 11. From germline, CDR1 is SGHRS and CDR2 YFSETQ. The CDR3 is 18 amino acids. CDR3: CASSHHPAGGTGANVLTF. For the CDR3, the DNA is TGCGCCAGCAGCCACCACCCGGCAGGGGGCACTGGGGCCAACGTCCTGACTTTC.

V usage is TRBV11-2 and J usage is TRBJ2-7; 7 positions agree with TRBD2. Germline V gene sequence: CDR1 SGHAT, CDR2 FQNNGV. This CDR3 comprises 14 residues. Losses at the gene ends were 2 bases for V and 4 bases for J; bases not matched to a gene: 5. The CDR3 loop is CASSLSSGIYEQYF. DNA for the CDR3: TGTGCCAGCAGCTTATCTAGCGGCATTTACGAGCAGTACTTC. Filled out from reference TRBV11-2 and TRBJ2-7, the complete variable domain reads EAGVAQSPRYKIIEKRQSVAFWCNPISGHATLYWYQQILGQGPKLLIQFQNNGVVDDSQLPKDRFSAERLKGVDSTLKIQPAKLEDSAVYLCASSLSSGIYEQYFGPGTRLTVT.

The rearrangement uses TRBV27 and TRBJ2-3, with D possibly matching TRBD1 (5 bases). Looked up from germline, CDR1 is MNHEY and CDR2 is SMNVEV (reference sequence). This CDR3 spans 17 amino acids. Trimming removed 4 bases from V and 1 base from J, with 18 bases in between. The CDR3 sequence is CASSSFLTVDGTDTQYF. CDR3 nucleotide sequence: TGTGCCAGCAGTTCATTCCTGACAGTAGATGGCACAGATACGCAGTATTTT.

The chain combines TRBV19 with TRBJ2-7; 11 bases agree with TRBD1. After removal of 5 bases from V and 6 bases from J, the junction contained 6 bases not matched to a gene. Germline values: CDR1 LNHDA, CDR2 SQIVND (reference sequence). The CDR3 has 14 amino acids. The CDR3 DNA is TGTGCCAGTAGTTCCGGGACAGGGGGAAGCGAGCAGTACTTC. Amino acids: CASSSGTGGSEQYF.

This rearrangement joins TRBV5-6 to TRBJ1-3, with unresolved D. The CDR3 totals 13 residues. CDR1 and CDR2 (germline): SGHDT, YYEEEE. The germline V and J ends were trimmed by 4 bases and 4 bases, with 9 bases remaining between them. The CDR3 protein is CASSHIEGNTIYF. CDR3 DNA sequence: TGTGCCAGCAGCCACATCGAAGGAAACACCATATATTTT. Looking up the rest from reference TRBV5-6 and TRBJ1-3 gives the full variable domain: DAGVTQSPTHLIKTRGQQVTLRCSPKSGHDTVSWYQQALGQGPQFIFQYYEEEERQRGNFPDRFSGHQFPNYSSELNVNALLLGDSALYLCASSHIEGNTIYFGEGSWLTVV.

The CDR3 loop is CATRTGNNSPLHF. In nucleotides, the CDR3 is TGTGCCACCCGGACAGGGAATAATTCACCCCTCCACTTT. The chain links TRBV15 to TRBJ1-6; 8 bases match TRBD1. V shed 8 bases and J 5 bases; nucleotides not matched to a gene: 2. In germline, CDR1 is LNHNV, CDR2 YYDKDF (reference sequence). The CDR3 has 13 amino acids.

The CDR3, as DNA: TGTGCCAGCAGTTTATGGGGACAGGGTAAAGAGACCCAGTACTTC. Its protein product is CASSLWGQGKETQYF. The chain combines TRBV27 with TRBJ2-5; 9 bases are a match to TRBD1. The CDR3 consists of 15 residues. Trimming cost V 1 base and J 3 bases; bases outside gene matches: 3. Germline V gene sequence: CDR1 MNHEY, CDR2 SMNVEV (reference sequence).

The rearrangement links TRBV19 to TRBJ1-2; D unclear. Trimming stripped 4 bases from V and 4 bases from J, with 10 bases between. CDR1 and CDR2 (germline): LNHDA, SQIVND (reference sequence). The length of the CDR3 is 13 residues. CDR3 amino acids: CASSTPGGYGYTF. The CDR3 DNA reads TGTGCCAGTAGTACCCCTGGAGGCTATGGCTACACCTTC.

The chain employs TRBV15 and TRBJ1-5; D is ambiguous. Germline loops: CDR1 LNHNV, CDR2 YYDKDF (reference sequence). Trimming took off 0 bases at V and 3 bases at J, with 9 bases between the two ends. The CDR3 length is 15 residues. This CDR3 is CATSRDLTPNQPQHF. CDR3 in DNA: TGTGCCACCAGCAGAGATCTAACCCCCAATCAGCCCCAGCATTTT.